This TCR beta chain is drawn from a study of shared clonotypes between healthy human individuals. Trimming took off 0 bases at V and 8 bases at J, with 17 bases between the two ends. The CDR3 totals 15 residues. Germline CDR1 reads MNHNS; CDR2 reads SASEGT. Authors' methods: Sequence data from immunoSEQ were junction-only and lacked quality scores; consequently, filtering differed. Assay: immunoSEQ multiplex PCR; the TCRdb copy retains only in-frame clones and omits some. D and trimming were read from the DNA, whereas the V and J calls and clone size are those reported in that table. The sample has 2.5 million or so clones; approximately 90% are singletons.

This receptor was obtained from a man in his late teens or twenties in good health. The chain recombines TRBV6-1 with TRBJ2-7; D possibly corresponds to TRBD2 (5 bases). Source material: naive CD4+ T cells sorted from blood. Subset of the sample: CD45RA+ positively selected. CDR3 sequence (DNA): TGTGCCAGCAGTGAAGCGCACGGGGAATACATCAAGCAGTACTTC. Translation gives CASSEAHGEYIKQYF.